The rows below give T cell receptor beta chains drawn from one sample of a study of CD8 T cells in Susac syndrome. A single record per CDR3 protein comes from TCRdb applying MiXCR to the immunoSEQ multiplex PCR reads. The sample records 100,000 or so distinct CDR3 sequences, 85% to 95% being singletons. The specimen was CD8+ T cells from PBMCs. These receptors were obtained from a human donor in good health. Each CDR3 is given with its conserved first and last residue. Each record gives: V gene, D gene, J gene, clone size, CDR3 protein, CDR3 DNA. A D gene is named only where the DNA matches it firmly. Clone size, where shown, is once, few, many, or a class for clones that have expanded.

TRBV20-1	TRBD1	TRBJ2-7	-	CSAPNPGQGPNEQYF	TGCAGTGCCCCGAATCCGGGACAGGGCCCAAACGAGCAGTACTTC
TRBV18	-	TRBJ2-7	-	CASSRASSYEQYF	TGTGCCAGCTCAAGGGCGAGCTCCTACGAGCAGTACTTC
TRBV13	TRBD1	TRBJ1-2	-	CASSSQGRNGYTF	TGTGCCAGCAGCTCACAGGGGCGGAATGGCTACACCTTC
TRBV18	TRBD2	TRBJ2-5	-	CASSPVTSGTQKGQETQYF	TGTGCCAGCTCACCCGTCACTAGCGGGACTCAAAAAGGCCAAGAGACCCAGTACTTC
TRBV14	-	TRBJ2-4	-	CASSPVATRNQYF	TGTGCCAGCAGCCCCGTGGCGACCCGAAATCAGTACTTC
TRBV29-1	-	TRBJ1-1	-	CSVGGAETFF	TGCAGCGTTGGCGGAGCTGAAACTTTCTTT
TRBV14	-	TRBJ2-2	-	CASSRTYGGELFF	TGTGCCAGCAGCCGCACCTATGGCGGGGAGCTGTTTTTT
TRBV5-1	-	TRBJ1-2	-	CASSPKQGGLGYTF	TGCGCCAGCAGCCCAAAGCAGGGTGGCCTTGGCTACACCTTC
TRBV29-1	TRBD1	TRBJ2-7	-	CSAQSPGQGYEQYF	TGCAGCGCCCAATCACCGGGACAGGGCTACGAGCAGTACTTC
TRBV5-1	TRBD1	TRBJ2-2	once	CASSRGPQGPGELFF	TGCGCCAGCAGCCGGGGACCACAGGGGCCCGGGGAGCTGTTTTTT
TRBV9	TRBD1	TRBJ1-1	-	CASSAQGGGEAFF	TGTGCCAGCAGCGCGCAGGGGGGCGGTGAAGCTTTCTTT
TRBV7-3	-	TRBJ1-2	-	CASSLRQADYGYTF	TGTGCCAGCAGCTTAAGACAGGCCGACTATGGCTACACCTTC
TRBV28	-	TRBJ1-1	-	CASSLSVLKETEAFF	TGTGCCAGCAGTTTGTCTGTGTTGAAGGAAACTGAAGCTTTCTTT
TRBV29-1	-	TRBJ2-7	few	CSAYRDPPYEQYF	TGCAGCGCCTACCGGGACCCACCCTACGAGCAGTACTTC
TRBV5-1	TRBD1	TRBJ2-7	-	CASSDYRQGLSSYEQYF	TGCGCCAGCAGCGACTACCGACAGGGTCTGAGCTCCTACGAGCAGTACTTC
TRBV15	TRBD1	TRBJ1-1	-	CATSSRTGTEAFF	TGTGCCACCAGTAGCCGGACAGGGACGGAAGCTTTCTTT
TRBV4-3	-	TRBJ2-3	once	CASSQDWGRGAQYF	TGCGCCAGCAGCCAAGATTGGGGCAGGGGGGCGCAGTATTTT
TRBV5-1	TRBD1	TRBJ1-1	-	CASSSDRGTEAFF	TGCGCCAGCAGCTCGGACAGGGGCACTGAAGCTTTCTTT
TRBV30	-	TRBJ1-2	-	CAWMRGFYGYTF	TGTGCCTGGATGAGAGGATTCTATGGCTACACCTTC
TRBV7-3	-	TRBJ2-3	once	CASSLSIMDSPDTQYF	TGTGCCAGCAGCTTAAGTATCATGGACAGTCCAGATACGCAGTATTTT
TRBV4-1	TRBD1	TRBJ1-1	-	CASSPGTDQEAFF	TGCGCCAGCAGCCCCGGGACAGATCAGGAAGCTTTCTTT
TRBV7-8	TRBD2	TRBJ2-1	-	CASSDGLAGGYEQFF	TGTGCCAGCAGCGATGGACTAGCGGGGGGCTATGAGCAGTTCTTC
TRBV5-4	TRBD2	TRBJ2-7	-	CASSFGTRAYEQYF	TGTGCCAGCAGCTTCGGGACTAGGGCCTACGAGCAGTACTTC
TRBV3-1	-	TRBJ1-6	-	CASSQVAGRNSPLHF	TGTGCCAGCAGCCAAGTGGCAGGGCGGAATTCACCCCTCCACTTT
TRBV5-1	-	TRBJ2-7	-	CASSLVRTGHYEQYF	TGCGCCAGCAGCTTGGTTCGGACGGGTCACTACGAGCAGTACTTC
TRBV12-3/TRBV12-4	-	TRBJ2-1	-	CASSFGESNEQFF	TGTGCCAGCAGTTTTGGGGAGAGCAATGAGCAGTTCTTC
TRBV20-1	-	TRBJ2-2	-	CSARRAGGSGTGELFF	TGCAGTGCTAGACGGGCAGGGGGGTCAGGCACCGGGGAGCTGTTTTTT
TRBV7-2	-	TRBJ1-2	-	CASSPRLETAGPEVYGYTF	TGTGCCAGCAGCCCCCGACTGGAGACAGCTGGTCCGGAGGTATATGGCTACACCTTC
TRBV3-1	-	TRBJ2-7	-	CASGGGGYYEQYF	TGTGCCAGCGGCGGCGGAGGGTACTACGAGCAGTACTTC
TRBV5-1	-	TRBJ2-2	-	CASSPAGQNTGELFF	TGCGCCAGCAGCCCTGCGGGACAAAACACCGGGGAGCTGTTTTTT
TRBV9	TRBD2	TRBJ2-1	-	CASSSPPTSGNEQFF	TGTGCCAGCAGCTCTCCCCCGACTAGCGGCAATGAGCAGTTCTTC
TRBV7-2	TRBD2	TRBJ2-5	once	CASSPRGRASQTQYF	TGTGCCAGCAGCCCACGAGGGAGGGCGTCCCAGACCCAGTACTTC
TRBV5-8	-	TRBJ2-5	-	CASSLMGQETQYF	TGTGCCAGCAGCTTAATGGGCCAAGAGACCCAGTACTTC